The 31 T cell receptor beta chains given below trace back to one sample, sequenced in a study of shared clonotypes between healthy human individuals. The repertoire was sequenced with immunoSEQ multiplex PCR; TCRdb's copy has only in-frame clones and lacks some. The sample records about 800,000 clones, approximately 97% being singletons. It was CD45RO-negative cells, positively selected for CCR7, that made up naive CD8 cells, with terminally differentiated effector memory CD45RA+ cells excluded. The sequenced material came from naive CD8+ T cells sorted from blood. The receptors come from a man aged 25-40 years in good health.

The rearrangement uses TRBV27 and TRBJ2-5; D uncertain. Germline CDR1 MNHEY, CDR2 SMNVEV (reference sequence). Trimming removed 8 bases from V and 2 bases from J, with 6 bases in between. This CDR3 has 11 residues. The CDR3 spells CASGPQETQYF. The CDR3 DNA is TGTGCCAGCGGGCCTCAAGAGACCCAGTACTTC.

Concerning this clone itself: Other DNA sequences within the sample encode an identical CDR3. The chain has TRBV9 and TRBJ2-2; TRBD2 might be the D (5 bases). CDR3 size: 13 residues. Germline assignment: CDR1 SGDLS and CDR2 YYNGEE. With 0 bases removed from V and 7 bases from J, the gap between germline ends came to 7 bases. CDR3 sequence (DNA): TGTGCCAGCAGCGTAGGAGGGAGCGGGGAGCTGTTTTTT. It encodes CASSVGGSGELFF.

The chain couples TRBV29-1 to TRBJ2-1; TRBD2 matches at 11 bases. Germline values: CDR1 SQVTM, CDR2 ANQGSEA. CDR3 length: 13 amino acids. J lost 6 bases, V lost 7 bases, and 5 bases had no gene match. The CDR3 loop reads CSELAGDSNEQFF. DNA of the CDR3: TGCAGCGAACTAGCGGGAGATTCCAATGAGCAGTTCTTC.

In its sample, this clone was seen once. CDR3 in DNA: TGTGCCAGCCCTAACTTGGGGACTGGAAACACCATATATTTT. Its protein is CASPNLGTGNTIYF. The chain links TRBV2 to TRBJ1-3; D gene unclear. The CDR3 is 14 amino acids. V was shortened by 8 bases and J by 2 bases, with 13 bases between the two germline ends. Germline V gene data show CDR1 as SNHLY and CDR2 as FYNNEI.

V gene TRBV5-5 combines with J gene TRBJ2-5; D perhaps matches TRBD1 (5 bases). The V end was cut by 1 base, the J end by 5 bases, with 12 bases between. Germline loops: CDR1 SGHKS, CDR2 YYEKEE (reference sequence). This CDR3 is built from 14 residues. The CDR3, as DNA: TGTGCCAGCAGCTTGTATAGGGGCGTGGAGACCCAGTACTTC. Protein sequence: CASSLYRGVETQYF.

The CDR3 protein is CASSQAHHNEQFF. The CDR3 coding sequence is TGTGCCAGCAGCCAAGCCCATCACAATGAGCAGTTCTTC. The J gene is TRBJ2-1, the V gene TRBV14; D not resolved. Germline assignment: CDR1 SGHDN and CDR2 FVKESK. The CDR3 runs 13 residues. Trimming removed 1 base from V and 5 bases from J, with 6 bases in between. Looking up the rest from reference TRBV14 and TRBJ2-1 gives the full variable domain: EAGVTQFPSHSVIEKGQTVTLRCDPISGHDNLYWYRRVMGKEIKFLLHFVKESKQDESGMPNNRFLAERTGGTYSTLKVQPAELEDSGVYFCASSQAHHNEQFFGPGTRLTVL.

This chain links TRBV6-1 with TRBJ1-2; no firm D call. Trimming shortened V by 2 bases and J by 4 bases, and 17 bases separated the two germline ends. There are 16 residues in the CDR3. Per the germline V gene, CDR1 is MNHNS and CDR2 is SASEGT. The CDR3 reads CASSERPYLPLYGYTF. In DNA, the CDR3 is TGTGCCAGCAGTGAACGACCATATCTTCCCCTCTATGGCTACACCTTC.

The V call is TRBV7-9, the J call TRBJ2-1; TRBD2 aligns across 7 bases. V was clipped by 4 bases and J by 8 bases; unmatched bases: 8. Germline CDR1 reads SEHNR; CDR2 reads FQNEAQ (reference sequence). The CDR3 is made up of 14 amino acids. CDR3 nucleotide sequence: TGTGCCAGCAGCTCACTAGCGAGGTTGGATGAGCAGTTCTTC. It specifies CASSSLARLDEQFF.

The chain links TRBV29-1 to TRBJ2-1, with D possibly being TRBD2 (5 bases). V was clipped by 5 bases and J by 2 bases, with 16 bases between them. This CDR3 is 15 amino acids long. Germline CDR1 and CDR2: SQVTM and ANQGSEA. For the CDR3, the DNA is TGCAGCGTTAGCGGCTCCGGCTCGACCTACAATGAGCAGTTCTTC. Protein product: CSVSGSGSTYNEQFF.

The gene calls are TRBV28 and TRBJ2-1; 10 bases fit TRBD2. The V gene end was trimmed by 2 bases and the J gene end by 5 bases; junction bases not matched to a gene: 9. CDR1 MDHEN and CDR2 SYDVKM come from the germline V gene. The CDR3 length is 17 residues. The CDR3 DNA sequence: TGTGCCAGCAGTTTAGGGCAGTGGGGACTAGCGCACAATGAGCAGTTCTTC. This gives the protein CASSLGQWGLAHNEQFF.

The chain links TRBV7-9 to TRBJ2-5; 12 bases are a match to TRBD2. The junction had 4 bases not matched to a gene; V was cut back by 5 bases and J by 0 bases. CDR1 and CDR2 (germline): SEHNR, FQNEAQ (reference sequence). The CDR3 contains 16 residues. The CDR3 region has the DNA TGTGCCAGCAGCCAGTGGACTAGCGGGGACCAAGAGACCCAGTACTTC. Its translation is CASSQWTSGDQETQYF.

CDR3 nucleotides: TGTGCCAGCAGCCTAGGGGGGGCGAATGAGCAGTTCTTC. This gives the protein CASSLGGANEQFF. The gene calls are TRBV14 and TRBJ2-1; TRBD2 is a possible D gene (7 bases). This CDR3 has 13 amino acids. Germline V gene lookup returns CDR1 SGHDN and CDR2 FVKESK. V lost 4 bases, J lost 7 bases, and 11 bases lay in between.

V gene TRBV10-1 combines with J gene TRBJ2-7; TRBD2 agrees at 7 bases. V was clipped by 3 bases and J by 5 bases; unmatched bases: 7. The CDR3 has 14 amino acids. Germline V gene sequence: CDR1 WNHNN, CDR2 SYGVQD (reference sequence). The CDR3 here is CASSEWASGHEQYF. CDR3 nucleotides: TGCGCCAGCAGTGAATGGGCTAGCGGCCACGAGCAGTACTTC.

The V call is TRBV6-5, the J call TRBJ2-1; D is undetermined. Germline CDR1 MNHEY, CDR2 SVGAGI. This CDR3 region has 15 residues. V was pared by 0 bases and J by 5 bases, with 11 bases between. CDR3 nucleotide sequence: TGTGCCAGCAGTTACTCGTCGGGCAGCAACAATGAGCAGTTCTTC. Its protein is CASSYSSGSNNEQFF.

This clone was seen just once. CDR3 region: CASSLEGRYEQYF. CDR3 coding DNA: TGTGCCAGCAGCTTAGAGGGCCGGTACGAGCAGTACTTC. The chain recombines TRBV7-9 with TRBJ2-7; D unresolved. Trimming took 1 base from V and 4 from J, leaving 8 bases between them. Germline CDR1 is SEHNR and CDR2 is FQNEAQ (reference sequence). The length of the CDR3 is 13 residues.

In regard to this clone: Other DNA variants within this sample encode the same CDR3. The CDR3 DNA is TGTGCCAGCAGCTCTCGGGACAGGGAAGAGACCCAGTACTTC. This encodes CASSSRDREETQYF. The J gene is TRBJ2-5, the V gene TRBV7-6; 9 bases are a match to TRBD1. The CDR3 spans 14 residues. The V gene end was trimmed by 4 bases and the J gene end by 3 bases; junction bases not matched to a gene: 3. Germline V CDR1 and CDR2: SGHVS, FNYEAQ.

The rearrangement uses TRBV27 and TRBJ2-6, with D possibly matching TRBD2 (6 bases). Trimming removed 5 bases at V and 2 bases at J, with 13 bases between. This CDR3 is 16 amino acids long. Germline V gene data show CDR1 as MNHEY and CDR2 as SMNVEV (reference sequence). The CDR3 sequence: CASSGGTVPGANVLTF. The CDR3 coding sequence is TGTGCCAGCAGTGGGGGGACGGTCCCTGGGGCCAACGTCCTGACTTTC.

The rearrangement joins TRBV6-6 to TRBJ2-3, with unresolved D. CDR3 length: 15 residues. V shed 2 bases and J shed 4 bases, with 13 bases lying between them. Per germline, CDR1 MNHNY and CDR2 SVGAGI (reference sequence). CDR3 in amino acids: CASSYQHMGPDTQYF. The CDR3 nucleotides read TGTGCCAGCAGTTACCAACATATGGGCCCAGATACGCAGTATTTT.

This chain uses TRBV19 with TRBJ1-5; D not certain. Trimming removed 6 bases at V and 6 bases at J, with 15 bases between. The CDR3 length is 14 residues. Germline V CDR1 and CDR2: LNHDA, SQIVND (reference sequence). CDR3 sequence reads: CASSGPDPRQPQHF. As DNA, the CDR3 is TGTGCCAGTAGCGGGCCGGACCCGCGTCAGCCCCAGCATTTT.

V gene TRBV5-6 combines with J gene TRBJ2-1; 9 bases line up with TRBD2. Germline CDR1 and CDR2: SGHDT and YYEEEE. The V and J ends lost 3 bases and 4 bases, in that order; junction bases with no gene match: 8. The CDR3 extends over 16 amino acids. This CDR3 reads CASSSVTSGYYNEQFF. CDR3 sequence (DNA): TGTGCCAGCAGCTCGGTAACTAGCGGGTATTACAATGAGCAGTTCTTC.

The V call is TRBV28, the J call TRBJ2-7, with TRBD2 matching 9 bases. The ends lost 3 bases at V and 2 bases at J; junction bases unmatched: 11. Germline-derived CDR1 and CDR2 are MDHEN and SYDVKM. The CDR3 is 17 amino acids. CDR3 nucleotides: TGTGCCAGCAGTTTTATATCGAGGAGCGGGGGGACCTACGAGCAGTACTTC. Encoded protein: CASSFISRSGGTYEQYF. The full variable domain, rest sourced from reference TRBV28 and TRBJ2-7, is DVKVTQSSRYLVKRTGEKVFLECVQDMDHENMFWYRQDPGLGLRLIYFSYDVKMKEKGDIPEGYSVSREKKERFSLILESASTNQTSMYLCASSFISRSGGTYEQYFGPGTRLTVT.

The sample holds one count of this clone. The chain's CDR3 is CASSLGELAGVSYEQYF. The CDR3, as DNA: TGTGCCAGCAGCTTAGGGGAGCTGGCAGGCGTTTCCTACGAGCAGTACTTC. The V gene is TRBV7-9, the J gene TRBJ2-7; possibly TRBD2 for D (5 bases). The CDR3 has 17 amino acids. The germline V gene encodes CDR1 SEHNR and CDR2 FQNEAQ (reference sequence). V was clipped by 1 base and J by 1 base, with 17 bases between them.

V gene TRBV27 combines with J gene TRBJ2-7, with 7 bases identical to TRBD1. Germline loops: CDR1 MNHEY, CDR2 SMNVEV (reference sequence). CDR3 length equals 16 residues. V trimming: 0 bases; J trimming: 2 bases; junction bases outside the gene matches: 7. In DNA, the CDR3 is TGTGCCAGCAGTTTATCTTTGGGGACAGCTACCTACGAGCAGTACTTC. Its translation: CASSLSLGTATYEQYF.

The chain employs TRBV6-5 and TRBJ2-7; 10 bases align to TRBD2. Germline values: CDR1 MNHEY, CDR2 SVGAGI. After removal of 4 bases from V and 6 bases from J, the junction contained 12 bases not matched to a gene. This CDR3 is 16 amino acids long. The CDR3 nucleotides read TGTGCCAGCAGTTTCCCCCCCACTAGCGGGATCTCCGAGCAGTACTTC. This encodes CASSFPPTSGISEQYF.

The gene calls are TRBV27 and TRBJ2-1; maybe TRBD2 (5 bases). The CDR3 length is 12 residues. Germline V gene sequence: CDR1 MNHEY, CDR2 SMNVEV (reference sequence). V lost 6 bases, J lost 7 bases, and 10 bases lay in between. CDR3 sequence: CASRTGLNEQFF. The CDR3 DNA reads TGTGCCAGCAGGACCGGACTGAATGAGCAGTTCTTC.

The chain carries TRBV13 and TRBJ2-1; 8 nucleotides match TRBD2. CDR1 and CDR2 from the germline V gene are PRHDT and FYEKMQ (reference sequence). This CDR3 has 12 amino acids. After removal of 5 bases from V and 15 bases from J, the junction contained 9 bases not matched to a gene. CDR3 region: CASSINSGAGFF. As DNA, the CDR3 is TGTGCCAGCAGCATAAATAGCGGGGCGGGGTTCTTC.

V and J are TRBV27 and TRBJ2-5; maybe TRBD2 (6 bases). Between the trimmed V and J ends, which lost 0 bases and 4 bases, there was a span of 15 bases. This CDR3 has 16 residues. Germline CDR1 is MNHEY and CDR2 is SMNVEV (reference sequence). The CDR3, as DNA: TGTGCCAGCAGTTTATCGTCGGTCGGGGGAGGAGAGACCCAGTACTTC. It encodes CASSLSSVGGGETQYF.

The CDR3 is CATNGEFGTDTQYF. CDR3 DNA: TGTGCCACCAATGGGGAGTTCGGCACAGATACGCAGTATTTT. This chain links TRBV10-3 with TRBJ2-3; TRBD2 is a possible D gene (5 bases). The CDR3 contains 14 residues. V shed 10 bases and J shed 1 base, with 15 bases lying between them. CDR1 and CDR2 (germline): ENHRY, SYGVKD.

This clone was detected only once. This rearrangement joins TRBV7-2 to TRBJ2-3; TRBD2 matches 12 bases. V lost 5 bases and J lost 4; bases outside the gene matches: 7. The CDR3 loop spans 16 amino acids. The V gene's germline CDR1 is SGHTA and CDR2 FQGNSA. The CDR3 coding sequence is TGTGCCAGCAGCCCCCGGACTAGCGGGGCCTCAGATACGCAGTATTTT. The encoded protein is CASSPRTSGASDTQYF.

V gene TRBV7-9 combines with J gene TRBJ2-7; no reliable D call. The germline V and J ends were trimmed by 2 bases and 3 bases, with 11 bases remaining between them. The CDR3 is 14 amino acids. Germline V lookup: CDR1 SEHNR, CDR2 FQNEAQ (reference sequence). The CDR3 is CASSLPGRYYEQYF. CDR3 DNA sequence: TGTGCCAGCAGCTTACCAGGTCGATACTACGAGCAGTACTTC.

This chain links TRBV7-6 with TRBJ2-1; the match to TRBD2 covers 10 bases. V was clipped by 0 bases and J by 8 bases; unmatched bases: 1. This CDR3 spans 14 amino acids. The germline V gene has CDR1 SGHVS and CDR2 FNYEAQ. Here the CDR3 DNA reads TGTGCCAGCAGCTTAGCGGGACTAGCGTATGAGCAGTTCTTC. Its protein product is CASSLAGLAYEQFF.